The 22 T cell receptor beta chains given below trace back to one sample, sequenced in a study of T cells after yellow fever vaccination. TCRdb reprocessed the 5' RACE reads with MiXCR, giving one entry per CDR3 protein. The table has about 120,000 distinct CDR3 sequences, almost 9% seen once. The sequencing here drew on CD8+ T cells sorted from PBMCs, taken on the day of the yellow fever booster vaccination. Every receptor here comes from a man aged 18 to 35 who received the YFV17D yellow fever vaccine.

The CDR3 nucleotides are TGTGCCAGCAGCCAACCGAAAGAGTCTACTAACTATGGCTACACCTTC. Its protein product is CASSQPKESTNYGYTF. The chain combines TRBV12-3 or TRBV12-4 with TRBJ1-2; D remains unclear. Trimming took 6 bases from V and 0 from J, leaving 17 bases between them. This CDR3 is built from 16 residues.

This clonotype showed up just a few times. V gene TRBV5-1 combines with J gene TRBJ2-7; 7 bases are a match to TRBD1. Trimming at V came to 7 bases and at J to 5 bases, leaving 12 bases not matched to a gene. The CDR3 is made up of 14 amino acids. From germline, CDR1 is SGHRS and CDR2 YFSETQ. This chain's CDR3 is CASQQTGLINEQYF. The CDR3 region has the DNA TGCGCCAGCCAACAGACAGGGTTGATAAACGAGCAGTACTTC.

The sample holds a few counts of this clonotype. Here the CDR3 reads CASSITSSVEQFF. Here the CDR3 DNA reads TGTGCCAGCAGCATTACTAGTTCTGTTGAGCAGTTCTTC. The rearrangement uses TRBV13 and TRBJ2-1, with D perhaps matching TRBD2 (5 bases). The CDR3 is made up of 13 amino acids. Germline values: CDR1 PRHDT, CDR2 FYEKMQ (reference sequence). V lost 5 bases, J lost 9 bases, and 14 bases lay in between.

This chain uses TRBV27 with TRBJ2-7; D is perhaps TRBD2 (6 bases). The germline gives CDR1 MNHEY, CDR2 SMNVEV (reference sequence). Trimming cost V 7 bases and J 13 bases, with 23 bases left between them. The CDR3 totals 13 residues. CDR3 loop: CASIEWAGLGSYV. In nucleotides, the CDR3 is TGTGCCAGCATTGAATGGGCGGGGCTCGGTTCTTACGTC.

This clonotype was detected ten times or more. V gene TRBV10-2 combines with J gene TRBJ2-5; TRBD1 or TRBD2 may be the D gene (5 bases each). The V and J ends lost 8 bases and 4 bases respectively, with 11 bases between them. This CDR3 comprises 12 residues. Germline lookup yields CDR1 WSHSY and CDR2 SAAADI. CDR3 amino acids: CASGAGRETQYF. CDR3 DNA sequence: TGCGCCAGCGGGGCGGGTAGAGAGACCCAGTACTTC.

This clonotype was counted a few times. The rearrangement links TRBV7-2 to TRBJ2-3; 12 bases map to TRBD2. V trimming: 5 bases; J trimming: 3 bases; junction bases outside the gene matches: 12. The CDR3 length is 18 residues. The germline V gene has CDR1 SGHTA and CDR2 FQGNSA. CDR3 sequence reads: CASSRPLAGGPLTDTQYF. DNA for the CDR3: TGTGCCAGCAGCCGTCCCCTAGCGGGGGGGCCTTTGACAGATACGCAGTATTTT.

The V call is TRBV7-2, the J call TRBJ2-7; D gene uncertain. V lost 5 bases and J 0 bases, leaving 20 bases between the germline ends. CDR1 is SGHTA, CDR2 FQGNSA, per germline. There are 17 residues in the CDR3. CDR3 nucleotide sequence: TGTGCCAGCAGCCCCCTCCGCGCGTTGAATAACTCCTACGAGCAGTACGTC. Its translation: CASSPLRALNNSYEQYV.

The chain links TRBV7-6 to TRBJ2-1; D unclear. Germline loops: CDR1 SGHVS, CDR2 FNYEAQ. The V end was cut by 2 bases, the J end by 0 bases, with 11 bases between. The CDR3 has 16 amino acids. CDR3 sequence reads: CASSLRSLSSYNEQFF. Here the CDR3 DNA reads TGTGCCAGCAGCTTACGGTCCCTAAGCTCCTACAATGAGCAGTTCTTC.

The chain uses TRBV29-1 and TRBJ1-5; D is unresolved. Germline V lookup: CDR1 SQVTM, CDR2 ANQGSEA. The CDR3 runs to 13 residues. The V and J ends lost 7 bases and 2 bases respectively, with 12 bases between them. CDR3 sequence (DNA): TGCAGCGCCCGAGGCGGGGGCAATCAGCCCCAGCATTTT. It is translated as CSARGGGNQPQHF.

V and J are TRBV6-2 or TRBV6-3 and TRBJ2-7; a weak D match, TRBD2 (5 bases). The CDR3 has 16 amino acids. Germline V CDR1 and CDR2: MNHEY, SVGEGT. The V and J ends lost 6 bases and 4 bases respectively, with 22 bases between them. The CDR3, as DNA: TGTGCCAGCAGCCCTAGGCTGGTATCGGGAAGATACGAGCAGTACTTC. Encoded protein: CASSPRLVSGRYEQYF.

The rearrangement joins TRBV10-3 to TRBJ2-3; D might be TRBD2 (5 bases). The CDR3 spans 16 residues. Looked up from germline, CDR1 is ENHRY and CDR2 is SYGVKD. V was trimmed by 7 bases and J by 2 bases, leaving 19 bases between them. The CDR3 DNA reads TGTGCCATCAATTCGCTAGGACTGTTAACCACAGATACGCAGTATTTT. Translated: CAINSLGLLTTDTQYF.

The chain is built from TRBV20-1 and TRBJ1-5, with 11 bases fitting TRBD1. The V segment lost 2 bases and the J segment 6 bases; nucleotides outside the gene matches: 9. CDR1 and CDR2 (germline): DFQATT, SNEGSKA (reference sequence). This CDR3 spans 16 amino acids. CDR3 sequence (DNA): TGCAGTGCTAGAAAAGCAGGGACAGGGGGATTTCAGCCCCAGCATTTT. This codes for CSARKAGTGGFQPQHF.

A few counts support this clonotype. This chain links TRBV29-1 with TRBJ2-7, with TRBD2 matching over 11 bases. Looked up from germline, CDR1 is SQVTM and CDR2 is ANQGSEA. This CDR3 region has 13 residues. The V segment lost 4 bases and the J segment 2 bases; nucleotides outside the gene matches: 1. CDR3 DNA sequence: TGCAGCGTTGGGGGACTAGCGGCCTACGAGCAGTACTTC. Its protein is CSVGGLAAYEQYF.

This clonotype has only a few counts. The rearrangement uses TRBV11-2 and TRBJ2-3, with D perhaps TRBD2 (7 bases). The V end was cut by 1 base, the J end by 2 bases, with 13 bases between. Germline lookup yields CDR1 SGHAT and CDR2 FQNNGV. CDR3 length: 16 amino acids. CDR3 DNA: TGTGCCAGCAGCTTAGTGGGGGGGGCGACCACAGATACGCAGTATTTT. Translating it yields CASSLVGGATTDTQYF.

This clonotype has just a few counts. The chain has TRBV5-6 and TRBJ2-4; D remains unclear. Germline lookup yields CDR1 SGHDT and CDR2 YYEEEE. The CDR3 contains 17 residues. Trimming took 0 bases from V and 0 from J, leaving 13 bases between them. CDR3 sequence: CASSLAGTVLAKNIQYF. The CDR3 nucleotides are TGTGCCAGCAGCTTGGCCGGCACCGTTTTAGCCAAAAACATTCAGTACTTC.

V and J are TRBV4-1 and TRBJ1-1; TRBD1 might be the D (5 bases). The CDR3 length is 21 residues. The germline V and J ends were trimmed by 1 base and 2 bases, with 29 bases remaining between them. Germline-derived CDR1 and CDR2 are MGHRA and YSYEKL. The CDR3 nucleotides are TGCGCCAGCAGCCAAGTAGGGGTTTTGAAAGGGGCGGTTCAAGTTAACACTGAAGCTTTCTTT. Protein: CASSQVGVLKGAVQVNTEAFF.

V gene TRBV10-3 combines with J gene TRBJ1-2; D unresolved. Per the germline V gene, CDR1 is ENHRY and CDR2 is SYGVKD. The CDR3 length is 12 residues. Trimming stripped 8 bases from V and 2 bases from J, with 9 bases between. In DNA, the CDR3 is TGTGCCATCCTGCTTAGGAACTATGGCTACACCTTC. This codes for CAILLRNYGYTF.

V gene TRBV29-1 combines with J gene TRBJ2-7, with 9 nucleotides matching TRBD2. The J segment lost 2 bases and the V segment lost 0 bases, leaving 8 bases of the junction unmatched. The CDR3 is made up of 16 amino acids. Germline values: CDR1 SQVTM, CDR2 ANQGSEA. CDR3 sequence (DNA): TGCAGCGTTGAAGATAGGGGAGCGGGGGGTACCTACGAGCAGTACTTC. Protein sequence: CSVEDRGAGGTYEQYF.

This clonotype was found a few times. J is TRBJ1-2 and V is TRBV5-1; D perhaps matches TRBD1 (5 bases). Per the germline V gene, CDR1 is SGHRS and CDR2 is YFSETQ. V gave up 0 bases and J gave up 4 bases, with 13 bases separating them. The CDR3 contains 15 residues. CDR3: CASSLAVGESYGYTF. CDR3 in DNA: TGCGCCAGCAGCTTGGCCGTAGGGGAGTCCTATGGCTACACCTTC.

V gene TRBV19 combines with J gene TRBJ2-3; 8 nucleotides match TRBD1. Germline trimming cut 9 bases from V and 1 base from J; bases unmatched to any gene: 3. The CDR3 loop spans 13 amino acids. Germline-derived CDR1 and CDR2 are LNHDA and SQIVND (reference sequence). CDR3 nucleotide sequence: TGTGCCAGCGCAGGGGGCGGCACAGATACGCAGTATTTT. Its protein product is CASAGGGTDTQYF.

This clonotype was observed at least ten times. This rearrangement joins TRBV20-1 to TRBJ1-1; D is possibly TRBD1 (5 bases). Trimming pared 3 bases from V and 1 base from J, leaving 18 bases between. This CDR3 is built from 16 residues. Germline V gene data show CDR1 as DFQATT and CDR2 as SNEGSKA (reference sequence). The CDR3 region is CSASWWGIRRNTEAFF. In DNA, the CDR3 is TGCAGTGCTAGTTGGTGGGGGATTAGGAGGAACACTGAAGCTTTCTTT.

A few counts support this clonotype. CDR3 nucleotide sequence: TGTGCCAGCAGCGGGGGCGCCTATGGCTACACCTTC. Translation gives CASSGGAYGYTF. The chain has TRBV6-2 or TRBV6-3 and TRBJ1-2; tentatively, D is TRBD1 (6 bases). This CDR3 comprises 12 residues. The germline gives CDR1 MNHEY, CDR2 SVGEGT. The V gene lost 6 bases and the J gene lost 4 bases, with 9 bases spanning the gap.